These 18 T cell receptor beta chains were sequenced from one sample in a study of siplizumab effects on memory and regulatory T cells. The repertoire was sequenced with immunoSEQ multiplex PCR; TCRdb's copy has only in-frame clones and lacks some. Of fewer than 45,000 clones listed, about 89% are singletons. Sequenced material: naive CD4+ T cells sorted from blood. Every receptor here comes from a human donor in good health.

CDR3 protein: CASRSTGNLYEQYF. The DNA for the CDR3 is TGTGCCAGCAGGTCGACAGGGAATTTGTACGAGCAGTACTTC. The genes are TRBV7-9 and TRBJ2-7, with TRBD1 matching over 7 bases. The length of the CDR3 is 14 residues. Unmatched junction bases numbered 9, after V lost 6 bases and J lost 4 bases. The germline V gene encodes CDR1 SEHNR and CDR2 FQNEAQ (reference sequence).

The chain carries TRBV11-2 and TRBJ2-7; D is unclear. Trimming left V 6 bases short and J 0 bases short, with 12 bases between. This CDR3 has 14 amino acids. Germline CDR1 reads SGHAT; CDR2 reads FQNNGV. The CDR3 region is CASSRRQSSYEQYF. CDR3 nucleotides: TGTGCCAGCAGTCGTCGCCAGAGCTCCTACGAGCAGTACTTC. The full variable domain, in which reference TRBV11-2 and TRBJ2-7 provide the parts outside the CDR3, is EAGVAQSPRYKIIEKRQSVAFWCNPISGHATLYWYQQILGQGPKLLIQFQNNGVVDDSQLPKDRFSAERLKGVDSTLKIQPAKLEDSAVYLCASSRRQSSYEQYFGPGTRLTVT.

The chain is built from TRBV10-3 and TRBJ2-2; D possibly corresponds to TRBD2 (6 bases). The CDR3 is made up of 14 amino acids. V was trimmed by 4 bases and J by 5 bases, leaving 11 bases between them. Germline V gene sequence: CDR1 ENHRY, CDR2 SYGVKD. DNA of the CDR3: TGTGCCATCAGTGTTAGGGAGGAAACCGGGGAGCTGTTTTTT. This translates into CAISVREETGELFF.

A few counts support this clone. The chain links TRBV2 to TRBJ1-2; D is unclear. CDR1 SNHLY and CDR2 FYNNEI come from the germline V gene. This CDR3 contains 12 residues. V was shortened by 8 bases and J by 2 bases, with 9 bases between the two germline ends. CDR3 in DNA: TGTGCCAGCGCAGAGACAAACTATGGCTACACCTTC. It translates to CASAETNYGYTF.

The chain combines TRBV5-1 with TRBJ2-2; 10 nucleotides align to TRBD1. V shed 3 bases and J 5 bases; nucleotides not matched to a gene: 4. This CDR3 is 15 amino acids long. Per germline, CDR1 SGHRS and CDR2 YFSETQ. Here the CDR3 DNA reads TGCGCCAGCAGCTCCGGGACAGGGGCTACCGGGGAGCTGTTTTTT. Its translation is CASSSGTGATGELFF.

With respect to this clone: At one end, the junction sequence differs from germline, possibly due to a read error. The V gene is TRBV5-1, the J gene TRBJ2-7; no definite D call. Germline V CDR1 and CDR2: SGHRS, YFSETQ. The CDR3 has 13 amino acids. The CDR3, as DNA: TGCACCAGCAGCTTGGTCGCATCGTACGAGCAGTACTTC. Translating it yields CTSSLVASYEQYF. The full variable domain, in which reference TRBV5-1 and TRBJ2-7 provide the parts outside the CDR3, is KAGVTQTPRYLIKTRGQQVTLSCSPISGHRSVSWYQQTPGQGLQFLFEYFSETQRNKGNFPGRFSGRQFSNSRSEMNVSTLELGDSALYLCTSSLVASYEQYFGPGTRLTVT.

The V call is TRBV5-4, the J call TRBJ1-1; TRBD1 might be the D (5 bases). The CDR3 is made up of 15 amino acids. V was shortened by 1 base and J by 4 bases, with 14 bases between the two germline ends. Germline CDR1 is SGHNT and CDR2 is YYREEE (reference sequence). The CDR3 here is CASSLLSGLTTEAFF. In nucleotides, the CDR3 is TGTGCCAGCAGCTTGTTGTCAGGGTTAACCACTGAAGCTTTCTTT. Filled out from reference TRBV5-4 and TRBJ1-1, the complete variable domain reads ETGVTQSPTHLIKTRGQQVTLRCSSQSGHNTVSWYQQALGQGPQFIFQYYREEENGRGNFPPRFSGLQFPNYSSELNVNALELDDSALYLCASSLLSGLTTEAFFGQGTRLTVV.

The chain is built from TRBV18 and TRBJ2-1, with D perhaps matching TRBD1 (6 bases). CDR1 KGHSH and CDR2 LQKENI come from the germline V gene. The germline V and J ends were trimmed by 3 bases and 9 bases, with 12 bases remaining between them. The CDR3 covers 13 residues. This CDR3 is CASSPNRDAEQFF. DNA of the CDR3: TGTGCCAGCTCACCTAACAGGGATGCTGAGCAGTTCTTC.

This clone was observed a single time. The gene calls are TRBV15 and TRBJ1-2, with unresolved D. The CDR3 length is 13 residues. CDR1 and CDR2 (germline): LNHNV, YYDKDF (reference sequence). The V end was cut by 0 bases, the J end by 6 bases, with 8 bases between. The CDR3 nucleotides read TGTGCCACCAGCAGAGATCGACAAGATGGCTACACCTTC. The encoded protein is CATSRDRQDGYTF. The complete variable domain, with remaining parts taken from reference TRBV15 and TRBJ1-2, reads DAMVIQNPRYQVTQFGKPVTLSCSQTLNHNVMYWYQQKSSQAPKLLFHYYDKDFNNEADTPDNFQSRRPNTSFCFLDIRSPGLGDTAMYLCATSRDRQDGYTFGSGTRLTVV.

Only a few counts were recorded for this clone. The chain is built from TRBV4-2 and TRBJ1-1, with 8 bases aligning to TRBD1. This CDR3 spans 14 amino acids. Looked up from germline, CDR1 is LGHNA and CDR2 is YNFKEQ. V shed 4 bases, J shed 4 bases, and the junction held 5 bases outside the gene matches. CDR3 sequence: CASSRQGQGTEAFF. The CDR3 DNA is TGTGCCAGCAGCCGGCAAGGACAGGGCACTGAAGCTTTCTTT.

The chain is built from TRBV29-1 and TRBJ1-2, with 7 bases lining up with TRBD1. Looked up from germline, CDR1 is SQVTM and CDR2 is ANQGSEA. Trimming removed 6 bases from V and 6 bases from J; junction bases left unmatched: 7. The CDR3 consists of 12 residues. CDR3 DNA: TGCAGCGTGGGCGACGACAGGGATGGCTACACCTTC. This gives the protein CSVGDDRDGYTF.

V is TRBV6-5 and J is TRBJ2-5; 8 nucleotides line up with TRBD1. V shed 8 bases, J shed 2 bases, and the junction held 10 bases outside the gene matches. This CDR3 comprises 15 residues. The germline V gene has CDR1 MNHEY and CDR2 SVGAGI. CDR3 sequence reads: CASQSQGAGQETQYF. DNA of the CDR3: TGTGCCAGCCAAAGTCAGGGGGCGGGACAAGAGACCCAGTACTTC.

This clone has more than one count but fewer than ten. The CDR3 bases are TGTGCCAGCAGTCGCCGGTCCGGGGAGCAGTACTTC. Amino acids: CASSRRSGEQYF. This chain links TRBV2 with TRBJ2-7, with D unresolved. V gave up 5 bases and J gave up 7 bases, with 12 bases separating them. CDR3 size: 12 residues. CDR1 and CDR2 (germline): SNHLY, FYNNEI.

As DNA, the CDR3 is TGCAGCGTTGAACGCCGGAGCACAGATACGCAGTATTTT. Encoded protein: CSVERRSTDTQYF. The V gene is TRBV29-1, the J gene TRBJ2-3; D gene uncertain. Trimming took off 2 bases at V and 0 bases at J, with 6 bases between the two ends. Germline loops: CDR1 SQVTM, CDR2 ANQGSEA. The CDR3 sequence is 13 residues long.

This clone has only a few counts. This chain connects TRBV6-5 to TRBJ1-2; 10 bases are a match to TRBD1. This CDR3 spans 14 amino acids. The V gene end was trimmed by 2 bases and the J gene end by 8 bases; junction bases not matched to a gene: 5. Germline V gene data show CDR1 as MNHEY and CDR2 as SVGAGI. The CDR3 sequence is CASSYQGQGKGYTF. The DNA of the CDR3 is TGTGCCAGCAGTTACCAGGGACAGGGGAAGGGCTACACCTTC.

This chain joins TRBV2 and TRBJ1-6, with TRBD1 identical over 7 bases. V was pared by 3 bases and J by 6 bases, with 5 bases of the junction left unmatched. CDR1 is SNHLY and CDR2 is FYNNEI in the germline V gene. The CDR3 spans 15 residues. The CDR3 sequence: CASSERGQSNSPLHF. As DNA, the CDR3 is TGTGCCAGCAGTGAGCGGGGACAGAGTAATTCACCCCTCCACTTT.

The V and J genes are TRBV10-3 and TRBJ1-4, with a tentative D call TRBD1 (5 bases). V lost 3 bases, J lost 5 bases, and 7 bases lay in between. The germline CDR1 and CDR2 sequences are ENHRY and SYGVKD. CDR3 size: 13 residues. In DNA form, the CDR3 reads TGTGCCATCAGTGACAGGGAGAATGAAAAACTGTTTTTT. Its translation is CAISDRENEKLFF.

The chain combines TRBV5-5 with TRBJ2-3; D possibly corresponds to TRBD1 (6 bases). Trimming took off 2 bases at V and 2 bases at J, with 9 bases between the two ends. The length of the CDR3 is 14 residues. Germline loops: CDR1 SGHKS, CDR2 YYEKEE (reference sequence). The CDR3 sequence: CASSFGQSTDTQYF. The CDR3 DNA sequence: TGTGCCAGCAGCTTCGGACAGTCCACAGATACGCAGTATTTT.